This is a list of T cell receptor beta chains from one sample in a study of blood T cells in healthy people across ages. In TCRdb, the 5' RACE reads were re-called with MiXCR into one record per CDR3 protein. The sample lists approximately 800,000 distinct CDR3 sequences; about half were seen once. The sample consisted of blood. These receptors all stem from a man of 80 years or more in good health. Both conserved end residues are part of each CDR3. D genes are given only for firm matches. A clone size is listed for some rows: how often the clone was seen (once, few, many), or a class if it is expanded.

size: NA
D: TRBD1
J: TRBJ2-3
V: TRBV29-1
CDR3: CSVGFGTGGFRDTQYF
DNA: TGCAGCGTCGGATTTGGGACAGGGGGCTTTCGAGATACGCAGTATTTT

size: NA
D: TRBD1
J: TRBJ2-6
V: TRBV4-1
CDR3: CASSQRDRERTGANVLTF
DNA: TGCGCCAGCAGCCAGAGGGACAGGGAAAGAACTGGGGCCAACGTCCTGACTTTC

size: NA
D: NA
J: TRBJ1-2
V: TRBV6-5
CDR3: CASSYSVGNDGYTF
DNA: TGTGCCAGCAGTTACTCGGTAGGGAATGACGGCTACACCTTC

size: NA
D: NA
J: TRBJ2-7
V: TRBV4-3
CDR3: CASSQGGGREQYF
DNA: TGCGCCAGCAGCCAAGGGGGCGGGCGCGAGCAGTACTTC

size: NA
D: NA
J: TRBJ2-1
V: TRBV14
CDR3: CASSQGWGRAYNEQFF
DNA: TGTGCCAGCAGCCAAGGATGGGGACGGGCTTACAATGAGCAGTTCTTC

size: NA
D: TRBD2
J: TRBJ2-7
V: TRBV5-1
CDR3: CASSLRGAQFSGSHYEQYF
DNA: TGCGCCAGCAGCTTAAGGGGGGCCCAATTCAGCGGGAGTCACTACGAGCAGTACTTC

size: many
D: NA
J: TRBJ2-7
V: TRBV6-1
CDR3: CASSEAMGSFYEQYF
DNA: TGTGCCAGCAGTGAAGCGATGGGCAGCTTCTACGAGCAGTACTTC

size: NA
D: NA
J: TRBJ1-6
V: TRBV5-1
CDR3: CASSSGMTEYNSPLHF
DNA: TGCGCCAGCAGCTCCGGAATGACAGAATATAATTCACCCCTCCACTTT

size: NA
D: NA
J: TRBJ2-7
V: TRBV20-1
CDR3: CSASYWLRLSYEQYF
DNA: TGCAGTGCTAGTTACTGGCTGAGGCTCTCCTACGAGCAGTACTTC

size: few
D: NA
J: TRBJ2-3
V: TRBV27
CDR3: CASSLQVPTDTQYF
DNA: TGTGCCAGCAGTTTACAGGTTCCCACAGATACGCAGTATTTT

size: many
D: TRBD1
J: TRBJ2-3
V: TRBV5-1
CDR3: CASSFGDRDTDTQYF
DNA: TGCGCCAGCAGCTTCGGGGACAGGGACACAGATACGCAGTATTTT